Shown below are 23 T cell receptor beta chains from a single sample sequenced in a study of Ad26.COV2.S vaccination and SARS-CoV-2 variants. Treatment of the sample: over 15 received Ad26.COV2.S at low or high dose, single or two shots; five or six received placebo; per-sample allocation not given. Collection of the samples took place on day 63 after the first injection of vaccine or placebo. Profiled with immunoSEQ multiplex PCR; TCRdb holds only in-frame clones, not every one. The sample lists 350,000 to 500,000 clones, 90% occurring once. The sequenced sample was peripheral blood, obtained in a trial of Ad26.COV2.S vaccine versus placebo. All receptors derive from a person aged 18-60 years who received the Ad26.COV2.S COVID-19 vaccine or a placebo.

The sample holds one count of this clone. The chain links TRBV7-9 to TRBJ1-6; D remains unclear. Per germline, CDR1 SEHNR and CDR2 FQNEAQ (reference sequence). CDR3 length: 17 amino acids. The V gene lost 3 bases and the J gene lost 10 bases, with 22 bases spanning the gap. DNA for the CDR3: TGTGCCAGCAGCTTGGGCAGTGGCAGTGCCCCTTCATCACCCCTCCACTTT. Its protein product is CASSLGSGSAPSSPLHF.

The table lists this clone with a count of one. J is TRBJ2-2 and V is TRBV13, with unresolved D. The V end was cut by 6 bases, the J end by 3 bases, with 8 bases between. The CDR3 contains 13 residues. The germline gives CDR1 PRHDT, CDR2 FYEKMQ (reference sequence). The CDR3 spells CASSTPYTGELFF. The CDR3 nucleotides read TGTGCCAGCAGTACACCTTACACCGGGGAGCTGTTTTTT.

V gene TRBV19 combines with J gene TRBJ1-1; maybe TRBD1 (6 bases). Trimming took off 5 bases at V and 9 bases at J, with 22 bases between the two ends. This CDR3 is 15 amino acids long. Per the germline V gene, CDR1 is LNHDA and CDR2 is SQIVND (reference sequence). In DNA, the CDR3 is TGTGCCAGTAGTTTGACCTTCAGGGGAAGTTCCCAAGCTTTCTTT. Protein: CASSLTFRGSSQAFF. Together with reference TRBV19 and TRBJ1-1, the CDR3 gives the full variable domain: DGGITQSPKYLFRKEGQNVTLSCEQNLNHDAMYWYRQDPGQGLRLIYYSQIVNDFQKGDIAEGYSVSREKKESFPLTVTSAQKNPTAFYLCASSLTFRGSSQAFFGQGTRLTVV.

This rearrangement joins TRBV28 to TRBJ2-7; D tentatively reads TRBD1 or TRBD2 (5 bases each). CDR1 is MDHEN, CDR2 SYDVKM, per germline. Trimming left V 1 base short and J 7 bases short, with 14 bases between. The CDR3 is 14 amino acids. The CDR3 sequence: CASSLFPGSGEQYF. The CDR3 coding sequence is TGTGCCAGCAGTTTATTTCCAGGGTCGGGGGAGCAGTACTTC.

The V gene is TRBV3-1 (or the pseudogene TRBV3-2), the J gene TRBJ2-1, with a tentative D call TRBD2 (5 bases). In germline, CDR1 is LGHDT, CDR2 YNNKEL (reference sequence). V gave up 1 base and J gave up 12 bases, with 13 bases separating them. The CDR3 totals 13 residues. In nucleotides, the CDR3 is TGTGCCAGCAGCCAAGGGAGGCCGGTCGGGCAGTTCTTC. As protein: CASSQGRPVGQFF.

As DNA, the CDR3 is TGTGCCTGGAGTCTTGGTAACTCCTATAATTCACCCCTCCACTTT. Translated: CAWSLGNSYNSPLHF. The chain is built from TRBV30 and TRBJ1-6; D is ambiguous. The CDR3 runs to 15 residues. V lost 2 bases, J lost 0 bases, and 8 bases lay in between. From germline, CDR1 is GTSNPN and CDR2 SVGIG (reference sequence).

The chain couples TRBV3-1 (or the pseudogene TRBV3-2) to TRBJ2-1; D unclear. This CDR3 contains 13 residues. Germline CDR1 LGHDT, CDR2 YNNKEL (reference sequence). V shed 0 bases and J shed 5 bases, with 5 bases lying between them. DNA for the CDR3: TGTGCCAGCAGCCAAGAGGTTCACAATGAGCAGTTCTTC. It specifies CASSQEVHNEQFF.

The V and J genes are TRBV4-3 and TRBJ2-1, with 11 bases lining up with TRBD2. With V trimmed by 1 base and J by 7 bases, 9 bases remained unmatched. Germline V CDR1 and CDR2: LGHNA, YSLEER. The CDR3 sequence is 17 residues long. The CDR3 is CASSQVVGSGRGNEQFF. DNA of the CDR3: TGCGCCAGCAGCCAAGTGGTGGGTAGCGGGAGGGGTAATGAGCAGTTCTTC.

This chain joins TRBV7-9 and TRBJ2-7; D remains unclear. The germline V gene has CDR1 SEHNR and CDR2 FQNEAQ (reference sequence). The CDR3 is made up of 11 amino acids. Trimming removed 7 bases from V and 3 bases from J, with 7 bases in between. As DNA, the CDR3 is TGTGCCAGCACCTCAGGCTACGAGCAGTACTTC. Translation gives CASTSGYEQYF.

The chain employs TRBV19 and TRBJ2-7; D is tentatively TRBD1 or TRBD2 (5 bases each). The CDR3 runs 13 residues. The germline V gene encodes CDR1 LNHDA and CDR2 SQIVND (reference sequence). V gave up 5 bases and J gave up 0 bases, with 8 bases separating them. The CDR3 region has the DNA TGTGCCAGTAGTTGGGGGAGCTCCTACGAGCAGTACTTC. Protein product: CASSWGSSYEQYF.

The chain employs TRBV19 and TRBJ2-1; TRBD1 or TRBD2 may be the D gene (5 bases each). The CDR3 contains 15 residues. V was trimmed by 1 base and J by 10 bases, leaving 17 bases between them. Germline V gives CDR1 LNHDA, CDR2 SQIVND (reference sequence). The CDR3 sequence: CASSIVGDPLTEQFF. In DNA form, the CDR3 reads TGTGCCAGTAGTATAGTGGGGGATCCTTTGACGGAGCAGTTCTTC. Full variable domain (rest looked up from reference TRBV19 and TRBJ2-1): DGGITQSPKYLFRKEGQNVTLSCEQNLNHDAMYWYRQDPGQGLRLIYYSQIVNDFQKGDIAEGYSVSREKKESFPLTVTSAQKNPTAFYLCASSIVGDPLTEQFFGPGTRLTVL.

J is TRBJ1-6 and V is TRBV6-2 or TRBV6-3, with a tentative D call TRBD1 (6 bases). This CDR3 is built from 12 residues. In germline, CDR1 is MNHEY, CDR2 SVGEGT. The V end lost 6 bases, the J end lost 14 bases, and 14 bases lay between the germline ends. The CDR3 nucleotides are TGTGCCAGCAGCAGACAGGCTTCGACCCTCCACTTT. Protein sequence: CASSRQASTLHF.

The chain is built from TRBV28 and TRBJ2-3; D might be TRBD1 (7 bases). The CDR3 has 16 residues. Germline CDR1 and CDR2: MDHEN and SYDVKM. Trimming pared 2 bases from V and 8 bases from J, leaving 20 bases between. The CDR3 sequence: CASSLSVSRGRTTQYF. The CDR3 DNA follows: TGTGCCAGCAGTTTAAGCGTATCCAGGGGGAGGACTACGCAGTATTTT.

The chain links TRBV11-1 to TRBJ1-4; D ambiguous. V lost 3 bases to trimming and J lost 1 base, with 6 bases between them. This CDR3 contains 14 residues. Germline CDR1 reads SGHAT; CDR2 reads FQDESV (reference sequence). In nucleotides, the CDR3 is TGTGCCAGCAGCTTCGGCGGAACTAATGAAAAACTGTTTTTT. It yields the protein CASSFGGTNEKLFF.

The chain uses TRBV11-2 and TRBJ1-1, with D unresolved. Germline CDR1 and CDR2: SGHAT and FQNNGV. V lost 5 bases, J lost 1 base, and 8 bases lay in between. This CDR3 contains 13 residues. CDR3 coding DNA: TGTGCCAGCAGCACGAGGCAGAACACTGAAGCTTTCTTT. Protein product: CASSTRQNTEAFF.

V is TRBV25-1 and J is TRBJ2-5; possibly TRBD1 for D (5 bases). Deletions cut 3 bases from V and 5 bases from J, with 16 bases between. The germline CDR1 and CDR2 sequences are MGHDK and SYGVNS. This CDR3 spans 15 amino acids. This CDR3 is CASSDGQGEVETQYF. The CDR3 nucleotides read TGTGCCAGCAGTGATGGGCAGGGCGAGGTGGAGACCCAGTACTTC.

The sample holds a few counts of this clone. The V gene is TRBV12-3 or TRBV12-4, the J gene TRBJ2-1; D possibly corresponds to TRBD2 (6 bases). The V gene lost 3 bases and the J gene lost 8 bases, with 11 bases spanning the gap. The CDR3 has 13 amino acids. This CDR3 is CASSLAGPHEQFF. CDR3 in DNA: TGTGCCAGCAGTTTGGCGGGACCGCATGAGCAGTTCTTC.

The chain has TRBV19 and TRBJ2-3; D unresolved. Trimming stripped 3 bases from V and 1 base from J, with 5 bases between. This CDR3 region has 13 residues. Germline V gives CDR1 LNHDA, CDR2 SQIVND (reference sequence). CDR3 nucleotide sequence: TGTGCCAGTAGTATGTCTGGCACAGATACGCAGTATTTT. It specifies CASSMSGTDTQYF.

The rearrangement links TRBV5-4 to TRBJ1-2, with D perhaps matching TRBD1 (6 bases). The CDR3 totals 15 residues. From germline, CDR1 is SGHNT and CDR2 YYREEE (reference sequence). V was shortened by 6 bases and J by 2 bases, with 17 bases between the two germline ends. CDR3 loop: CASTFNDRTNYGYTF. CDR3 coding DNA: TGTGCCAGCACCTTCAACGACAGGACCAACTATGGCTACACCTTC.

The gene calls are TRBV5-4 and TRBJ2-7; TRBD1 is a possible D gene (5 bases). The V gene lost 0 bases and the J gene lost 3 bases, with 7 bases spanning the gap. Germline V gene data show CDR1 as SGHNT and CDR2 as YYREEE (reference sequence). The CDR3 totals 13 residues. The CDR3 protein is CASSLGQNYEQYF. Here the CDR3 DNA reads TGTGCCAGCAGCTTGGGACAGAACTACGAGCAGTACTTC.

This chain uses TRBV4-1 with TRBJ1-6; D ambiguous. The germline V gene encodes CDR1 MGHRA and CDR2 YSYEKL. The V end was cut by 5 bases, the J end by 8 bases, with 16 bases between. This CDR3 has 15 amino acids. The CDR3 nucleotides are TGCGCCAGCAGCTTCCGGGAAGTCAAAGATTCACCCCTCCACTTT. The encoded protein is CASSFREVKDSPLHF.

The gene calls are TRBV9 and TRBJ2-3, with no clear D. V shed 3 bases and J shed 6 bases, with 8 bases lying between them. The germline V gene has CDR1 SGDLS and CDR2 YYNGEE. This CDR3 region has 12 residues. CDR3 bases: TGTGCCAGCAGCGCGAGAATCGATACGCAGTATTTT. It translates to CASSARIDTQYF.

CDR3 sequence: CASSRGAGRATQETQYF. The CDR3, as DNA: TGCGCCAGCAGCCGAGGGGCCGGCAGGGCGACACAAGAGACCCAGTACTTC. The chain links TRBV5-1 to TRBJ2-5; D is perhaps TRBD1 or TRBD2 (5 bases each). Germline CDR1 SGHRS, CDR2 YFSETQ. V shed 4 bases and J shed 2 bases, with 21 bases lying between them. This CDR3 contains 17 residues.